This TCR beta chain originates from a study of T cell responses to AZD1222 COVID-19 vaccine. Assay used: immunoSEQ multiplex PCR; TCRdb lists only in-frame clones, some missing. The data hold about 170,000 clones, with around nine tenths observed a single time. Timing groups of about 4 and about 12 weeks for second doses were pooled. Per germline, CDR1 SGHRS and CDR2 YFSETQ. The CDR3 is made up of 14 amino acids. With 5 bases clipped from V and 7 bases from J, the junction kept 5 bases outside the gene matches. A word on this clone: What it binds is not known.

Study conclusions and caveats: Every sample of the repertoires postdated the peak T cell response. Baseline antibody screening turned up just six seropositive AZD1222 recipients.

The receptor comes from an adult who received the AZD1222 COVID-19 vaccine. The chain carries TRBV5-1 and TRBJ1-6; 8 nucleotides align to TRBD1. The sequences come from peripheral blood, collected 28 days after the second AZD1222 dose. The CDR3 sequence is CASSPDRANSPLHF. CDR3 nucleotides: TGCGCCAGCAGTCCGGACAGGGCAAATTCACCCCTCCACTTT.